This entry lists 20 T cell receptor beta chains sequenced from one sample in a study of control samples from healthy donors and cancer patients. TCRdb's copy holds only in-frame clones and misses some; the assay was immunoSEQ multiplex PCR. The data contain 100,000 to 150,000 clones, just over 90% of them seen just once; the ten biggest clones take up almost 8%. Sequenced material: blood. All receptors come from a young woman in good health.

This clone was detected only once. The chain couples TRBV11-2 to TRBJ2-3; no definite D call. CDR3 length: 11 residues. Deletions cut 3 bases from V and 2 bases from J, with 0 bases between. Looked up from germline, CDR1 is SGHAT and CDR2 is FQNNGV. The chain's CDR3 is CASSFTDTQYF. The DNA for the CDR3 is TGTGCCAGCAGCTTCACAGATACGCAGTATTTT.

V gene TRBV27 combines with J gene TRBJ1-1, with no clear D. Trimming pared 5 bases from V and 0 bases from J, leaving 13 bases between. The CDR3 has 15 residues. Germline V lookup: CDR1 MNHEY, CDR2 SMNVEV (reference sequence). This CDR3 is CASSPYGFLNTEAFF. The CDR3 DNA follows: TGTGCCAGCAGTCCCTACGGGTTCTTGAACACTGAAGCTTTCTTT.

This clone was seen only once. V is TRBV5-1 and J is TRBJ1-2; no clear D. Germline V gene lookup returns CDR1 SGHRS and CDR2 YFSETQ. V was shortened by 2 bases and J by 4 bases, with 9 bases between the two germline ends. The length of the CDR3 is 13 residues. CDR3: CASSFTGAYGYTF. The CDR3 DNA follows: TGCGCCAGCAGCTTTACCGGCGCCTATGGCTACACCTTC.

The V and J genes are TRBV30 and TRBJ1-2, with TRBD1 matching 7 bases. Germline V lookup: CDR1 GTSNPN, CDR2 SVGIG (reference sequence). The length of the CDR3 is 14 residues. J gave up 0 bases and V 3 bases, and 4 bases lay outside the gene matches. The CDR3 bases are TGTGCCTGGAGGGGGGACAGCGCTAACTATGGCTACACCTTC. Translating it yields CAWRGDSANYGYTF.

The chain is built from TRBV6-7 and TRBJ2-4; D may be TRBD2 (6 bases). TRBV6-7 is annotated as an ORF whose role is uncertain. The CDR3 is made up of 17 amino acids. Trimming removed 5 bases at V and 4 bases at J, with 21 bases between. The CDR3 bases are TGTGCCAGCAGTCCCCAGAGGACGGGAGCTATTAAAAACATTCAGTACTTC. It translates to CASSPQRTGAIKNIQYF.

The chain has TRBV18 and TRBJ2-7; D unresolved. Trimming cost V 2 bases and J 1 base, with 21 bases left between them. Germline CDR1 and CDR2: KGHSH and LQKENI. This CDR3 is 18 amino acids long. The CDR3 here is CASSPILQLPAKSYEQYF. The CDR3 nucleotides read TGTGCCAGCTCACCAATTCTTCAACTTCCTGCAAAATCCTACGAGCAGTACTTC.

The chain has TRBV7-9 and TRBJ1-1; 9 bases are a match to TRBD1. The V and J ends lost 3 bases and 5 bases, in that order; junction bases with no gene match: 16. The CDR3 covers 18 residues. The germline gives CDR1 SEHNR, CDR2 FQNEAQ (reference sequence). This chain's CDR3 is CASSFLPGSGTGKTEAFF. The CDR3, as DNA: TGTGCCAGCAGCTTCCTGCCGGGTTCGGGGACAGGGAAGACTGAAGCTTTCTTT.

The chain is built from TRBV10-2 and TRBJ1-2, with D maybe TRBD1 (5 bases). The CDR3 totals 17 residues. With 0 bases removed from V and 6 bases from J, the gap between germline ends came to 20 bases. Germline V CDR1 and CDR2: WSHSY, SAAADI. The CDR3 DNA reads as TGCGCCAGCAGTGAGTCGACCTCGGTAGGGGCCTCCAATGGCTACACCTTC. It specifies CASSESTSVGASNGYTF.

The chain carries TRBV19 and TRBJ1-5; 7 nucleotides line up with TRBD1. V lost 4 bases, J lost 0 bases, and 12 bases stayed unmatched. This CDR3 contains 18 residues. CDR1 LNHDA and CDR2 SQIVND come from the germline V gene (reference sequence). The CDR3 sequence is CASSNRDRAFNSNQPQHF. CDR3 nucleotides: TGTGCCAGTAGTAACCGAGACAGGGCTTTTAATAGCAATCAGCCCCAGCATTTT.

With regard to this clone: Relative to the germline gene, one junction end is altered; a read error may explain this. V gene TRBV14 combines with J gene TRBJ1-2; TRBD1 is a possible D gene (5 bases). This CDR3 is 15 amino acids long. Germline values: CDR1 SGHDN, CDR2 FVKESK. The CDR3 DNA reads as TGTGCCAGCACCCAGGGTTACAGTAAGATCTATGGCCACACCTTC. Amino acids: CASTQGYSKIYGHTF.

This clone was picked up a small number of times. The chain links TRBV9 to TRBJ2-7; 7 bases are a match to TRBD1. CDR1 is SGDLS, CDR2 YYNGEE, per germline. CDR3 length: 21 residues. The ends lost 0 bases at V and 2 bases at J; junction bases unmatched: 23. In DNA, the CDR3 is TGTGCCAGCAGCGTAGCTACCCTGATCCCTGCCCCTGTGACAGGGACCTACGAGCAGTACTTC. Its protein is CASSVATLIPAPVTGTYEQYF.

V is TRBV7-2 and J is TRBJ1-4, with 9 nucleotides matching TRBD1. V lost 3 bases and J lost 7; bases outside the gene matches: 9. The CDR3 is made up of 16 amino acids. Germline CDR1 and CDR2: SGHTA and FQGNSA. The CDR3 loop reads CASSLGILDRGEKLFF. As DNA, the CDR3 is TGTGCCAGCAGCTTGGGTATACTGGACAGGGGTGAAAAACTGTTTTTT.

The chain has TRBV27 and TRBJ2-1; perhaps TRBD1 as D (5 bases). The germline V gene has CDR1 MNHEY and CDR2 SMNVEV (reference sequence). V was cut by 2 bases and J by 5 bases, with 19 bases left in between. The CDR3 has 17 amino acids. CDR3 loop: CASSLNRPGREHNEQFF. The CDR3 coding sequence is TGTGCCAGCAGTTTAAATCGACCAGGGCGTGAACACAATGAGCAGTTCTTC.

This chain connects TRBV19 to TRBJ2-7; 8 nucleotides agree with TRBD1. CDR3 size: 13 residues. J was trimmed by 3 bases and V by 5 bases; bases with no gene match: 3. Germline assignment: CDR1 LNHDA and CDR2 SQIVND (reference sequence). The CDR3 nucleotides are TGTGCCAGTAGTCCCACAGGGGGCTACGAGCAGTACTTC. Translated, it gives CASSPTGGYEQYF.

The chain recombines TRBV28 with TRBJ1-5, with D perhaps matching TRBD1 (6 bases). The CDR3 runs 18 residues. Trimming removed 5 bases from V and 0 bases from J, with 20 bases in between. Germline V gene data show CDR1 as MDHEN and CDR2 as SYDVKM. CDR3 residues: CASSPPGHPVRSNQPQHF. CDR3 DNA: TGTGCCAGCAGTCCCCCGGGACATCCCGTGCGTAGCAATCAGCCCCAGCATTTT. The full variable domain, completed using reference TRBV28 and TRBJ1-5, is DVKVTQSSRYLVKRTGEKVFLECVQDMDHENMFWYRQDPGLGLRLIYFSYDVKMKEKGDIPEGYSVSREKKERFSLILESASTNQTSMYLCASSPPGHPVRSNQPQHFGDGTRLSIL.

The chain is built from TRBV28 and TRBJ1-6; possible D gene TRBD1, 5 bases. Germline assignment: CDR1 MDHEN and CDR2 SYDVKM. V was pared by 6 bases and J by 16 bases, with 25 bases between. CDR3 length: 15 amino acids. CDR3 coding DNA: TGTGCCAGCAGCTCAGGAGGGACGGGGGGATTAGGTCTCCACTTT. It translates to CASSSGGTGGLGLHF.

The CDR3 loop reads CASSVTSQETQYF. In DNA form, the CDR3 reads TGTGCCAGCAGCGTGACCAGTCAAGAGACCCAGTACTTC. The chain has TRBV9 and TRBJ2-5; D not certain. Trimming removed 2 bases at V and 2 bases at J, with 7 bases between. This CDR3 region has 13 residues. Germline V gene data show CDR1 as SGDLS and CDR2 as YYNGEE.

The chain has TRBV4-1 and TRBJ1-1; D gene uncertain. The CDR3 is 12 residues long. Between the trimmed V and J ends, which lost 4 bases and 8 bases, there was a span of 11 bases. Germline-derived CDR1 and CDR2 are MGHRA and YSYEKL. CDR3 coding DNA: TGCGCCAGCAGCCTCCCCCTGGGGGAAGCTTTCTTT. Protein product: CASSLPLGEAFF.

Only one count was recorded for this clone. The chain recombines TRBV4-2 with TRBJ2-3, with D unclear. This CDR3 has 15 amino acids. The germline V gene encodes CDR1 LGHNA and CDR2 YNFKEQ. V lost 0 bases and J 4 bases, leaving 11 bases between the germline ends. The CDR3 protein is CASSQELGISDTQYF. CDR3 bases: TGTGCCAGCAGCCAAGAACTTGGGATCTCAGATACGCAGTATTTT.

The rearrangement uses TRBV24-1 and TRBJ2-1; TRBD2 aligns across 7 bases. With 8 bases clipped from V and 0 bases from J, the junction kept 9 bases outside the gene matches. The CDR3 has 16 amino acids. The V gene's germline CDR1 is KGHDR and CDR2 SFDVKD. The CDR3 sequence is CATTKSGTDSYNEQFF. The CDR3 DNA is TGTGCCACCACAAAGAGCGGGACCGACTCCTACAATGAGCAGTTCTTC.